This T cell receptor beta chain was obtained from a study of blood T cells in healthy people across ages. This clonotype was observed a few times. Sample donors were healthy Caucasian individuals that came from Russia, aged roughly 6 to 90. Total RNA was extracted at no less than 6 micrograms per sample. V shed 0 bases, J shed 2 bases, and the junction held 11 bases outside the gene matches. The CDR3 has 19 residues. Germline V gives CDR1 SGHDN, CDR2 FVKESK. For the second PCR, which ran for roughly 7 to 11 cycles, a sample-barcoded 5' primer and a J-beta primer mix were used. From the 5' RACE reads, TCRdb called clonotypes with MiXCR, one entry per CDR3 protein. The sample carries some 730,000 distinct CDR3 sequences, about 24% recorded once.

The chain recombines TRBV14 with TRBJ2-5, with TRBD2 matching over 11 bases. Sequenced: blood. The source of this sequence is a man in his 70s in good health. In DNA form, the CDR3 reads TGTGCCAGCAGCCAAGATCCCCGACTAGCGGGACCATTTCAAGAGACCCAGTACTTC. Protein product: CASSQDPRLAGPFQETQYF.